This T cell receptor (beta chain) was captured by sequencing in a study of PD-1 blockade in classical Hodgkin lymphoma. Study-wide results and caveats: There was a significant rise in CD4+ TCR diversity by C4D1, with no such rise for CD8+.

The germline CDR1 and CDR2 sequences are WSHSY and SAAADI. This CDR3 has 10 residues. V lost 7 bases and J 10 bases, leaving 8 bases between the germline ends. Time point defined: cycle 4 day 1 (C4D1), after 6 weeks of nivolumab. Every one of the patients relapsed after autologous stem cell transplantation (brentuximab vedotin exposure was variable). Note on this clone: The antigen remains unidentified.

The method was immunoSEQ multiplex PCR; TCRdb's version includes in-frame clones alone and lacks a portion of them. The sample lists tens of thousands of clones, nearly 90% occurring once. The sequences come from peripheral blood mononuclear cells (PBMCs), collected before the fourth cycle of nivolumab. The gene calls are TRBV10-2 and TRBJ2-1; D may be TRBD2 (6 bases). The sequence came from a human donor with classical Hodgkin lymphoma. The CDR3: CASNAGEQFF. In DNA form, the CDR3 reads TGCGCCAGCAACGCGGGGGAGCAGTTCTTC.